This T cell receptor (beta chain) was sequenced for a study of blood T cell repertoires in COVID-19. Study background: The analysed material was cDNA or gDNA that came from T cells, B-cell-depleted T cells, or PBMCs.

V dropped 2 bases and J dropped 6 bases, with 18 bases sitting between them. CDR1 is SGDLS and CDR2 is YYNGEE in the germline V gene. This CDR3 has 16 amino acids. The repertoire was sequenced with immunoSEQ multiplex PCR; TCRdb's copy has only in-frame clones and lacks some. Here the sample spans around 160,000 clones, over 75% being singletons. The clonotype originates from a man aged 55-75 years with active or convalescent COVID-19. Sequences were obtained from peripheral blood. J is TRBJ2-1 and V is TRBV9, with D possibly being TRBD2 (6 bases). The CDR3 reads CASSVQATGVVNEQFF. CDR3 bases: TGTGCCAGCAGCGTTCAGGCAACGGGAGTTGTCAATGAGCAGTTCTTC.